This T cell receptor beta chain is drawn from a study of T cells of healthy individuals. On this clonotype itself: Given a much more abundant clone one base away, this may be a read error.

V was shortened by 6 bases and J by 4 bases, with 13 bases between the two germline ends. This CDR3 contains 13 residues. Germline assignment: CDR1 ENHRY and CDR2 SYGVKD. TCRdb analysed the 5' RACE reads with MiXCR anew, one entry per CDR3 protein. Counted here are 40,000 to 60,000 distinct CDR3 sequences, roughly 15% occurring once; the ten biggest clones make up 15% to 20%. The sequence was collected from a human donor in good health. The chain combines TRBV10-3 with TRBJ2-7; no definite D call. In DNA form, the CDR3 reads TGTGCCATCAGGGATCCCAACAGTTACGAGCAGTACTTC. Translating gives CAIRDPNSYEQYF.